This TCR beta chain was obtained from a study of OX40 agonist ivuxolimab in advanced cancers. About the study: Ivuxolimab, an antibody acting as an agonist of OX40 (CD134), was used to treat patients. With a range of roughly 20 to 79, age averaged approximately 64 years, and around 83% were male. Patients were dosed intravenously with ivuxolimab at 0.01 to 10 mg/kg every 2 weeks. The study, taken as a whole, reports: Relatively little clonal expansion, among the lowest observed, appeared in partial responders at 0.1-3.0 mg/kg.

V was trimmed by 1 base and J by 0 bases, leaving 7 bases between them. Germline V CDR1 and CDR2: SGHNT, YENEEA. CDR3 length equals 14 residues. Profiled with immunoSEQ multiplex PCR; TCRdb holds only in-frame clones, not every one. The data contain tens of thousands of clones, 92% of them singletons. Concerning this clone: Its antigen is as yet unknown.

This TCR was recovered from an adult with an advanced solid tumor such as melanoma, head and neck, liver or kidney cancer. The chain combines TRBV11-3 with TRBJ2-7, with unresolved D. The material sequenced was CD4+ or CD8+ T cells sorted from blood, taken in a trial of the OX40 agonist ivuxolimab. The CDR3 loop reads CASSLGESSYEQYF. In DNA, the CDR3 is TGTGCCAGCAGCTTAGGGGAAAGCTCCTACGAGCAGTACTTC.